This entry describes one T cell receptor (beta chain). Its antigen remains unknown. The data originate from a study of human T cells and chemical hapten exposure. Study outcomes and limitations: Expanded TCRs grouped into significantly more large CDR3 similarity clusters than controls produced.

CDR3 size: 15 residues. Trimming pared 2 bases from V and 7 bases from J, leaving 17 bases between. Germline V gives CDR1 LGHNA, CDR2 YSLEER. In the authors' methods: A per-sample median of approximately 87,000 TCRs was observed, with counts ranging from about 23,224 to 690,600. Each CDR3 protein gets one entry after TCRdb re-called the RACE reads with MiXCR. For this entry, the V and J calls and clone size follow TCRdb and not the study's own pipeline. The top ten clones hold 8% to 9% of a sample with 340,000 or so distinct CDR3 sequences, 6% to 8.5% of them seen once. Time point denoted: patch test 1, 2 weeks after DPC sensitization. The sample's treatment: therapeutic diphenylcyclopropenone sensitization with weekly scalp DPC.

The chain uses TRBV4-3 and TRBJ1-1; possible D gene TRBD1, 5 bases. The material was whole blood, obtained in connection with sensitization to the hapten diphenylcyclopropenone (DPC). The source is a woman aged 18-35 years with alopecia areata. Some clones in this sample may be carry-over from other donors' samples. CDR3 region: CASSQLTGAGDEAFF. CDR3 sequence (DNA): TGCGCCAGCAGCCAACTCACCGGGGCGGGGGATGAAGCTTTCTTT.